These 14 T cell receptor beta chains were all obtained from the same sample, sequenced in a study of blood T cell repertoires in COVID-19. Only in-frame clones appear in the TCRdb table, and some are missing; sequencing was by immunoSEQ multiplex PCR. The data contain more than 300,000 clones, 88% of them singletons. The sequencing sample was made of PBMCs or T cells enriched from blood (not recorded which). These receptors were collected from a woman aged 18 to 35 who had recovered from COVID-19.

The chain employs TRBV18 and TRBJ1-3; perhaps TRBD1 as D (5 bases). There are 17 residues in the CDR3. In germline, CDR1 is KGHSH, CDR2 LQKENI. Trimming stripped 4 bases from V and 0 bases from J, with 16 bases between. The CDR3 reads CASSQGGTLSSGNTIYF. Here the CDR3 DNA reads TGTGCCAGCTCACAGGGAGGGACGTTGTCCTCTGGAAACACCATATATTTT.

The chain employs TRBV24-1 and TRBJ2-5; TRBD2 matches 13 bases. Trimming removed 1 base from V and 5 bases from J; junction bases left unmatched: 3. This CDR3 has 16 residues. Germline CDR1 KGHDR, CDR2 SFDVKD. The CDR3 region has the DNA TGTGCCACCAGTGATTTCGGACTAGCGGGGGTTGAGACCCAGTACTTC. This gives the protein CATSDFGLAGVETQYF.

This clone is a singleton in its sample. The chain uses TRBV10-1 and TRBJ1-5, with 7 positions matching TRBD1. The germline V gene has CDR1 WNHNN and CDR2 SYGVQD (reference sequence). Trimming at V came to 10 bases and at J to 16 bases, leaving 7 bases not matched to a gene. The CDR3 is 9 residues long. This CDR3 reads CANPGQRHF. CDR3 DNA: TGCGCCAATCCGGGACAGAGACATTTT.

The CDR3 DNA sequence: TGTGCCAGCAGTTTAGGGGGGGCGAACACTGAAGCTTTCTTT. Residues: CASSLGGANTEAFF. This chain joins TRBV28 and TRBJ1-1, with D perhaps matching TRBD1 (6 bases). Germline-derived CDR1 and CDR2 are MDHEN and SYDVKM. Trimming pared 2 bases from V and 1 base from J, leaving 8 bases between. CDR3 length: 14 residues.

The V gene is TRBV7-9, the J gene TRBJ1-2; 8 bases align to TRBD1. CDR1 is SEHNR and CDR2 is FQNEAQ in the germline V gene (reference sequence). The CDR3 extends over 14 amino acids. J lost 2 bases, V lost 5 bases, and 4 bases had no gene match. The CDR3 region has the DNA TGTGCCAGCAGCCTCCAGGGGGCGAACTATGGCTACACCTTC. Encoded protein: CASSLQGANYGYTF.

Only one count was recorded for this clone. The chain joins TRBV27 to TRBJ1-5, with a possible D match to TRBD1 (5 bases). The CDR3 has 16 amino acids. V gave up 0 bases and J gave up 4 bases, with 13 bases separating them. Germline CDR1 is MNHEY and CDR2 is SMNVEV (reference sequence). CDR3 amino acids: CASSLSGTGSNQPQHF. CDR3 in DNA: TGTGCCAGCAGTTTATCCGGAACAGGCAGTAATCAGCCCCAGCATTTT.

As regards this clone: Other DNA sequences in the same sample also yield this CDR3. This sequence joins TRBV5-4 and TRBJ2-1; D ambiguous. Germline V lookup: CDR1 SGHNT, CDR2 YYREEE (reference sequence). The germline V and J ends were trimmed by 0 bases and 2 bases, with 9 bases remaining between them. The CDR3 has 15 residues. DNA for the CDR3: TGTGCCAGCAGCTTGGCCGGTGGAGCCTACAATGAGCAGTTCTTC. Its protein product is CASSLAGGAYNEQFF.

V gene TRBV12-3 or TRBV12-4 combines with J gene TRBJ1-1; D is uncertain. This CDR3 has 11 amino acids. V was trimmed by 7 bases and J by 5 bases, leaving 8 bases between them. CDR3 bases: TGTGCCAGCACTCTTACAACTGAAGCTTTCTTT. It is translated as CASTLTTEAFF.

The chain has TRBV30 and TRBJ1-1; D is uncertain. Trimming shortened V by 4 bases and J by 1 base, and 10 bases separated the two germline ends. Germline CDR1 reads GTSNPN; CDR2 reads SVGIG (reference sequence). The CDR3 covers 13 residues. Here the CDR3 DNA reads TGTGCCTGGATGGCAGGTGCGAACACTGAAGCTTTCTTT. Translating gives CAWMAGANTEAFF.

The rearrangement uses TRBV29-1 and TRBJ1-3, with D tentatively TRBD1 (6 bases). This CDR3 has 14 residues. CDR1 and CDR2 (germline): SQVTM, ANQGSEA. V gave up 7 bases and J gave up 2 bases, with 15 bases separating them. The CDR3 nucleotides read TGCAGCGGACAGGAAAGCGGTACTGGAAACACCATATATTTT. It yields the protein CSGQESGTGNTIYF.

The chain recombines TRBV9 with TRBJ2-1; perhaps TRBD1 as D (6 bases). Germline assignment: CDR1 SGDLS and CDR2 YYNGEE. Trimming pared 0 bases from V and 10 bases from J, leaving 11 bases between. This CDR3 comprises 13 residues. The CDR3 DNA sequence: TGTGCCAGCAGCGTAGAGAGAGACAGGGAGCAGTTCTTC. This gives the protein CASSVERDREQFF.

This clone has a single count. The rearrangement joins TRBV7-2 to TRBJ1-6; TRBD1 might be the D (5 bases). This CDR3 contains 18 residues. Trimming pared 0 bases from V and 1 base from J, leaving 13 bases between. Germline CDR1 and CDR2: SGHTA and FQGNSA. DNA for the CDR3: TGTGCCAGCAGCTTAGCGCCCCCAAGGGGTTCCTATAATTCACCCCTCCACTTT. This sequence encodes CASSLAPPRGSYNSPLHF.

V gene TRBV6-5 combines with J gene TRBJ2-7, with TRBD1 matching 8 bases. Unmatched junction bases numbered 7, after V lost 5 bases and J lost 1 base. The length of the CDR3 is 15 residues. Germline lookup yields CDR1 MNHEY and CDR2 SVGAGI. Here the CDR3 reads CASSTRTGKSYEQYF. The CDR3, as DNA: TGTGCCAGCAGTACGAGGACAGGGAAATCCTACGAGCAGTACTTC.

V usage is TRBV27 and J usage is TRBJ1-3; no firm D call. V was trimmed by 8 bases and J by 0 bases, leaving 11 bases between them. CDR1 is MNHEY and CDR2 is SMNVEV in the germline V gene (reference sequence). The CDR3 is 14 amino acids. The CDR3 sequence: CASGSRISGNTIYF. The CDR3 region has the DNA TGTGCCAGCGGGTCGCGGATCTCTGGAAACACCATATATTTT.